A selection of T cell receptor beta chains follows, all from one sample in a study of blood T cell repertoires in COVID-19. TCRdb's table, derived via immunoSEQ multiplex PCR, lists solely in-frame clones and lacks some. The sample gives roughly 330,000 clones, approximately 89% of which show up once; about 5.4% is in the top ten. Sample: PBMCs or T cells enriched from blood (not recorded which). Receptors were obtained from a woman younger than 45 who had recovered from COVID-19. CDR3s leave out the opening cysteine and the closing phenylalanine or tryptophan. Each record gives: CDR3 protein, clone size, V gene, J gene. Part of the rows lack a size; the others show once, few, many or a class for expanded clones.

CDR3: ASSLRRDTDTQY; size: NA; V: TRBV6-5; J: TRBJ2-3
CDR3: ASSWGGARNTEAF; size: NA; V: TRBV19; J: TRBJ1-1
CDR3: ASSLLDRDWDGYT; size: NA; V: TRBV28; J: TRBJ1-2
CDR3: ASSWDRSTGELF; size: NA; V: TRBV6-5; J: TRBJ2-2
CDR3: ASSLETGSHEQY; size: few; V: TRBV5-1; J: TRBJ2-7
CDR3: AWSRSPGQGHNEQF; size: NA; V: TRBV30; J: TRBJ2-1
CDR3: ASRRDRNTEAF; size: NA; V: TRBV2; J: TRBJ1-1
CDR3: ASSPWSNEQF; size: once; V: TRBV7-8; J: TRBJ2-1
CDR3: ASRSITTPSAEETQY; size: NA; V: TRBV12-2; J: TRBJ2-5
CDR3: ASSRGLRDTQY; size: NA; V: TRBV3-1/TRBV3-2; J: TRBJ2-3
CDR3: ASTPRVGGYT; size: NA; V: TRBV6-2/TRBV6-3; J: TRBJ1-2
CDR3: ASSITGEDTEAF; size: NA; V: TRBV19; J: TRBJ1-1
CDR3: AWDGNT; size: NA; V: TRBV30; J: TRBJ1-2
CDR3: ASSLGPSVAVPYGYT; size: NA; V: TRBV5-4; J: TRBJ1-2
CDR3: ASSLRSQGAAEAF; size: NA; V: TRBV5-4; J: TRBJ1-1
CDR3: ASSPSGGNTIY; size: NA; V: TRBV27; J: TRBJ1-3
CDR3: ASSVGTGTVNTEAF; size: NA; V: TRBV5-1; J: TRBJ1-1
CDR3: ASSPTSARDQETQY; size: once; V: TRBV11-2; J: TRBJ2-5
CDR3: ASSPSSRGSGTEAF; size: NA; V: TRBV4-3; J: TRBJ1-1
CDR3: ASSGRGTSVYEQF; size: NA; V: TRBV7-2; J: TRBJ2-1
CDR3: ASRSGNTEAF; size: NA; V: TRBV3-1/TRBV3-2; J: TRBJ1-1
CDR3: ASSLWETGADGYT; size: once; V: TRBV14; J: TRBJ1-2
CDR3: ASSLQTSPRYNEQF; size: once; V: TRBV6-2/TRBV6-3; J: TRBJ2-1
CDR3: ASSLLARGNEQY; size: NA; V: TRBV5-4; J: TRBJ2-7
CDR3: ASSRTSGTDTQY; size: NA; V: TRBV9; J: TRBJ2-3
CDR3: ASSWGQGSTGELF; size: NA; V: TRBV6-5; J: TRBJ2-2
CDR3: ASSIQINSPLH; size: NA; V: TRBV19; J: TRBJ1-6
CDR3: ASRPPGTAYEQY; size: NA; V: TRBV28; J: TRBJ2-7
CDR3: ASSPRTGRYEQY; size: NA; V: TRBV28; J: TRBJ2-7
CDR3: ASGLGQGRFQPQH; size: once; V: TRBV12-5; J: TRBJ1-5
CDR3: ASSPRTGRNQPQH; size: NA; V: TRBV2; J: TRBJ1-5
CDR3: ASSKNYGYT; size: NA; V: TRBV12-3/TRBV12-4; J: TRBJ1-2
CDR3: ASSYGHSGDIQY; size: NA; V: TRBV3-1/TRBV3-2; J: TRBJ2-4
CDR3: ASSATGVGQPQH; size: once; V: TRBV5-6; J: TRBJ1-5
CDR3: ASSPQTGWSSGANVLT; size: NA; V: TRBV5-5; J: TRBJ2-6
CDR3: ASSSQTGPGELF; size: NA; V: TRBV5-1; J: TRBJ2-2
CDR3: ASRRLLSTDTQY; size: NA; V: TRBV27; J: TRBJ2-3
CDR3: ASSQSSGKPYEQY; size: NA; V: TRBV4-3; J: TRBJ2-7